This T cell receptor beta chain was sequenced for a study of blood T cell repertoires in COVID-19. Repertoires were generated with immunoSEQ multiplex PCR, while TCRdb's copy carries only in-frame clones and drops some. The table records more than 45,000 clones, around 76% of them present only once. A single count supports this clone. The source of this sequence is a human donor in a cohort sampled during active COVID-19. The sequencing sample was made of peripheral blood.

The CDR3 loop reads CASSPPTGGLYEQYF. The CDR3 DNA reads as TGTGCCAGCTCACCACCGACAGGGGGACTCTACGAGCAGTACTTC. The chain employs TRBV18 and TRBJ2-7; the match to TRBD1 covers 9 bases. The CDR3 sequence is 15 residues long. Germline CDR1 and CDR2: KGHSH and LQKENI. With V trimmed by 0 bases and J by 3 bases, 3 bases remained unmatched.